The entry below describes one TCR beta chain. This sample stems from a study of blood T cell repertoires in COVID-19. Overall study context: From the United States, Italy and Spain came samples of acute and convalescent COVID-19. Sources were T cells, B-cell-depleted T cells, or PBMCs; the material itself was cDNA or gDNA.

Per the original data handling: Quantification of nucleated cells was approximated via reference gene primer amplification. Sequenced by immunoSEQ multiplex PCR; TCRdb stores in-frame clones only, minus some. The DNA was the basis for D and trimming; V, J and clone size are from that table. The table lists hundreds of thousands of clones, 80% to 90% of them singletons. CDR1 MRHNA and CDR2 SNTAGT come from the germline V gene. There are 13 residues in the CDR3. Trimming shortened V by 2 bases and J by 7 bases, and 9 bases separated the two germline ends. The receptor was derived from a woman aged 45-65 years with acute or convalescent COVID-19. The V and J genes are TRBV6-4 and TRBJ2-1, with a tentative D call TRBD2 (5 bases). The sample comprised peripheral blood. CDR3 protein: CASSDEGRNEQFF. The CDR3 nucleotides are TGTGCCAGCAGTGACGAGGGTAGGAATGAGCAGTTCTTC.